This is a list of T cell receptor beta chains from one sample in a study of T cells after yellow fever vaccination. TCRdb reanalysed the 5' RACE reads using MiXCR and keeps one entry per CDR3 protein. The sample consists of approximately 300,000 distinct CDR3 sequences, approximately 9% of them appearing once. This specimen was PBMCs, taken on the day of the first yellow fever vaccination. The source is a young man who received the YFV17D yellow fever vaccine. Both conserved end residues are trimmed from each CDR3.

CDR3aa: ASSLLGRGLEETQY
v_gene: TRBV7-7

CDR3aa: ASSSGQEVGKLF
v_gene: TRBV6-1

CDR3aa: ASNPRGRLAGLYEQY
v_gene: TRBV12-3/TRBV12-4

CDR3aa: ASSQLPYTGTANTGELF
v_gene: TRBV11-2

CDR3aa: ASSQERGRRETQY
v_gene: TRBV4-2

CDR3aa: ASSTGQGFNIQY
v_gene: TRBV19

CDR3aa: ASSPREEDTQY
v_gene: TRBV18

CDR3aa: ASSLGPGLNEQF
v_gene: TRBV5-1

CDR3aa: ASSFSSGAGANVLT
v_gene: TRBV12-3/TRBV12-4

CDR3aa: ASSQADRAKSPLH
v_gene: TRBV14

CDR3aa: ASSSPGTGGTEAF
v_gene: TRBV7-9

CDR3aa: ATSDLPGTGDYQETQY
v_gene: TRBV24-1

CDR3aa: SAMSGANVLT
v_gene: TRBV20-1

CDR3aa: ASSLQVSDTQY
v_gene: TRBV5-1

CDR3aa: ASRGLAGVSYEQY
v_gene: TRBV7-2

CDR3aa: ASSLIGSAYYGYT
v_gene: TRBV7-9

CDR3aa: ASSPGLAGASEQY
v_gene: TRBV12-3/TRBV12-4

CDR3aa: ASSNLYQETQY
v_gene: TRBV5-1

CDR3aa: ASVPDRAKAF
v_gene: TRBV2

CDR3aa: ASSLASSVDTQY
v_gene: TRBV7-2

CDR3aa: ASSPRTSGGETDTQY
v_gene: TRBV5-1

CDR3aa: ASRQRGGLAGIHNEQF
v_gene: TRBV28

CDR3aa: ASRGRGMNTETF
v_gene: TRBV19

CDR3aa: ASTPGLATNTDTQY
v_gene: TRBV7-9

CDR3aa: ASSETGTGGLKGYT
v_gene: TRBV25-1

CDR3aa: SVGFPTHNEQF
v_gene: TRBV20-1

CDR3aa: ASSEGALVSYNEQF
v_gene: TRBV2

CDR3aa: ASSSGTALYSDQPQH
v_gene: TRBV6-5

CDR3aa: ASSPRTSGDYNEQF
v_gene: TRBV18

CDR3aa: ASSWGGGNGYT
v_gene: TRBV2

CDR3aa: SVATGTAIYGYT
v_gene: TRBV29-1

CDR3aa: ASSTRGGRRTYNEQF
v_gene: TRBV27

CDR3aa: ASSLVQGVYNEQF
v_gene: TRBV12-3/TRBV12-4

CDR3aa: ASSVTSGNNEQF
v_gene: TRBV9

CDR3aa: ASSHLGPILFGELF
v_gene: TRBV6-1

CDR3aa: ASSLRGGVGEQF
v_gene: TRBV5-5

CDR3aa: ASSLDGTSGGRELF
v_gene: TRBV7-2

CDR3aa: ASSLGGLADTQY
v_gene: TRBV5-4

CDR3aa: ASSLATTSLH
v_gene: TRBV5-6

CDR3aa: SAGQMNTEAF
v_gene: TRBV20-1

CDR3aa: SVGPMGTEAF
v_gene: TRBV29-1

CDR3aa: SARVRGGGINEQF
v_gene: TRBV20-1

CDR3aa: SAPGGRPNTGELF
v_gene: TRBV20-1

CDR3aa: ASSLGLAEPNEQF
v_gene: TRBV4-2

CDR3aa: ASSFTGGNTIY
v_gene: TRBV7-9

CDR3aa: ASSWKPGTGYTGQY
v_gene: TRBV7-9